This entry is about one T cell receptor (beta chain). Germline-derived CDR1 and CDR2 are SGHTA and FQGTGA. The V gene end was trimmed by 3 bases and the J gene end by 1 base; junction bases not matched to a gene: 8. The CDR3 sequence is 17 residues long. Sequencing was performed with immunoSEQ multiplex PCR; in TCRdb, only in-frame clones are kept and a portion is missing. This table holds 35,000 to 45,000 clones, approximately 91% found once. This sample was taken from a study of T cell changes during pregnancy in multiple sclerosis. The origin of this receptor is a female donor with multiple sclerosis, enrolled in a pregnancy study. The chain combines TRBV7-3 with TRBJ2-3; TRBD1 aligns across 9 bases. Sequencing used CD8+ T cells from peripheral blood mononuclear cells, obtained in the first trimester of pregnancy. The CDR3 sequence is CASSFTTGGLGTDTQYF. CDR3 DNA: TGTGCCAGCAGCTTCACTACAGGGGGCCTTGGCACAGATACGCAGTATTTT. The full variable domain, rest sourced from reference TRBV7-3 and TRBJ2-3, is GAGVSQTPSNKVTEKGKYVELRCDPISGHTALYWYRQSLGQGPEFLIYFQGTGAADDSGLPNDRFFAVRPEGSVSTLKIQRTERGDSAVYLCASSFTTGGLGTDTQYFGPGTRLTVL.